Listed here is a single T cell receptor (beta chain). Source study methods: Quantification of nucleated cells was approximated via reference gene primer amplification. Sequencing used immunoSEQ multiplex PCR; TCRdb keeps in-frame clones, though not all of them. V and J calls and clone size are given by that table; D and trimming were obtained from the DNA. Altogether more than 150,000 clones are present, 78% being singletons, with the ten largest covering roughly 14%. These data come from a study of blood T cell repertoires in COVID-19. Study-level information: Spain, Italy and the United States supplied samples that represented acute and convalescent COVID-19. PBMCs, B-cell-depleted T cells, or T cells were the source of the cDNA or gDNA that made up the material.

V was cut by 6 bases and J by 5 bases, with 16 bases left in between. This CDR3 spans 14 amino acids. The germline V gene has CDR1 SGHRS and CDR2 YFSETQ. The V and J genes are TRBV5-1 and TRBJ2-3; D might be TRBD1 (6 bases). Sequences were obtained from peripheral blood. The TCR sequence derives from a woman older than 75 with acute or convalescent COVID-19. As DNA, the CDR3 is TGCGCCAGCAACACACAGGGTATGAAAGATACGCAGTATTTT. This gives the protein CASNTQGMKDTQYF. The variable domain in full, completed from reference TRBV5-1 and TRBJ2-3, reads KAGVTQTPRYLIKTRGQQVTLSCSPISGHRSVSWYQQTPGQGLQFLFEYFSETQRNKGNFPGRFSGRQFSNSRSEMNVSTLELGDSALYLCASNTQGMKDTQYFGPGTRLTVL.